This TCR beta chain was sequenced in a study of T cells after yellow fever vaccination. As for the study in general: The authors prepared low-cell-number fractions using SMART-Seq v4 Ultra Low Input.

General study points: Post-booster repertoires contained most primary-vaccination clones again (roughly 96% CD4, approximately 86% CD8). High-abundance clonotypes from the bulk population could contaminate FACS-sorted repertoires.

Of note for this clonotype: Its antigen is not identified.

TCR cDNA, made by 5'RACE template switching, carried an added universal primer site and UMIs. Via MiXCR, TCRdb re-called the 5' RACE reads, giving one row per CDR3 protein. The sample holds 100,000 to 150,000 distinct CDR3 sequences, over 12% seen once. This TCR was recovered from a man younger than 35 who received the YFV17D yellow fever vaccine. The sample here was CD8+ T cells sorted from PBMCs, taken 5 days after the yellow fever booster vaccination.

The DNA for the CDR3 is TGTGCCAGCAGCGTAGGGGGCTCCTACAATGAGCAGTTCTTC. Translation: CASSVGGSYNEQFF. V is TRBV9 and J is TRBJ2-1; D remains ambiguous. Per germline, CDR1 SGDLS and CDR2 YYNGEE. Trimming removed 0 bases from V and 0 bases from J, with 4 bases in between. There are 14 residues in the CDR3.